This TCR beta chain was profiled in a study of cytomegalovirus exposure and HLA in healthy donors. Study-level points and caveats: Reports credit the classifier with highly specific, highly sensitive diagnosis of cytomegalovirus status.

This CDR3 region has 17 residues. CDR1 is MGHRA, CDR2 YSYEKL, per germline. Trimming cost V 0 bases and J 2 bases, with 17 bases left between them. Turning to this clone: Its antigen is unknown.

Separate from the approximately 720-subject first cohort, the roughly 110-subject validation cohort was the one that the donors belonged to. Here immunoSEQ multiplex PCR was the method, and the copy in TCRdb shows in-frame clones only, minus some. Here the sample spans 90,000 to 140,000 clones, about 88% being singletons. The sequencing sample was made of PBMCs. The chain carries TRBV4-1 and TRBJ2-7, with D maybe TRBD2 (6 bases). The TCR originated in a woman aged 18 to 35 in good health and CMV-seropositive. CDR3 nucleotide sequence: TGCGCCAGCAGCCAAGAGGGGGTGGGACTGGGAGCCTACGAGCAGTACTTC. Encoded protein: CASSQEGVGLGAYEQYF.